This T cell receptor beta chain is from a study of T cell changes during pregnancy in multiple sclerosis. This clone was detected once. Germline V gene lookup returns CDR1 ENHRY and CDR2 SYGVKD. The CDR3 spans 13 residues. V lost 4 bases to trimming and J lost 4 bases; unmatched junction nucleotides: 4. The table came from immunoSEQ multiplex PCR; TCRdb's copy has only in-frame clones and leaves some out. This sample has tens of thousands of clones, with about nine tenths found just once. The source material was peripheral blood, sampled in the first trimester of pregnancy. This TCR was recovered from a female donor in good health, enrolled as a control in a pregnancy study. V and J are TRBV10-3 and TRBJ2-7; 7 bases fit TRBD1. The CDR3 protein is CAISAGQEYEQYF. In DNA form, the CDR3 reads TGTGCCATCAGTGCCGGACAGGAGTACGAGCAGTACTTC.